The present T cell receptor (beta chain) was sequenced within a study of cytomegalovirus exposure and HLA in healthy donors. Researchers ran the PCR with 60 Vbeta and 13 Jbeta primers. Generated by immunoSEQ multiplex PCR, the TCRdb table keeps only in-frame clones and is missing some. The sample yields under 150,000 clones, 60% to 80% seen once. In germline, CDR1 is MNHNY, CDR2 SVGAGI (reference sequence). This CDR3 comprises 14 residues. Trimming removed 0 bases from V and 2 bases from J, with 7 bases in between. Concerning this clone: Other DNA sequences from this sample encode an identical CDR3 as well.

The sequence came from a man younger than 30 in good health and CMV-seropositive. Sequenced: PBMCs. The chain joins TRBV6-6 to TRBJ1-1, with D perhaps matching TRBD1 (5 bases). CDR3 in DNA: TGTGCCAGCAGTTACTCCGGGGGTAACACTGAAGCTTTCTTT. Translation: CASSYSGGNTEAFF.